The rows below give T cell receptor beta chains drawn from one sample of a study of blood T cell repertoires in COVID-19. Libraries were prepared by immunoSEQ multiplex PCR; TCRdb keeps only in-frame clonotypes and omits some of them. The sample shows under 200,000 clones, approximately 88% of them seen only once. Sequences were obtained from PBMCs or T cells enriched from blood (not recorded which). The receptors come from a woman in her fifties or sixties who had recovered from COVID-19. Each CDR3 is given with its conserved first and last residue. D genes are given only for firm matches. For some rows the clone size is stated as once, few or many, or as a class when expanded; others skip it.

-	TRBJ2-7	-	TRBV30	CAWSQVYEQYF	TGTGCCTGGAGTCAGGTGTACGAGCAGTACTTC
-	TRBJ2-7	-	TRBV25-1	CASSDFGAPNRVGHEQYF	TGTGCCAGCAGTGATTTCGGGGCTCCTAACAGGGTTGGCCACGAGCAGTACTTC
-	TRBJ2-3	TRBD2	TRBV11-3	CASSYLGGGTDTQYF	TGTGCCAGCAGTTATTTGGGGGGGGGCACAGATACGCAGTATTTT
-	TRBJ1-4	TRBD1	TRBV19	CASSDTGTGVEKLFF	TGTGCCAGTAGTGACACCGGGACAGGGGTTGAAAAACTGTTTTTT
-	TRBJ2-7	TRBD2	TRBV7-9	CASSPRLAGGEQYF	TGTGCCAGCAGCCCGAGACTAGCGGGGGGGGAGCAGTACTTC
-	TRBJ2-5	-	TRBV7-9	CASSPTRAQETQYF	TGTGCCAGCAGCCCGACCAGGGCACAAGAGACCCAGTACTTC
-	TRBJ1-2	TRBD1	TRBV6-5	CASSYSDRDGYTF	TGTGCCAGCAGTTACTCAGACAGGGATGGCTACACCTTC
-	TRBJ2-3	-	TRBV4-1	CASSHAFAGGGPTDTQYF	TGCGCCAGCAGCCACGCATTTGCGGGCGGGGGCCCCACAGATACGCAGTATTTT
-	TRBJ1-2	-	TRBV7-9	CASTQGWAYYGYTF	TGTGCCAGCACCCAAGGGTGGGCTTACTATGGCTACACCTTC
-	TRBJ1-5	TRBD1	TRBV29-1	CSVRTGVEQPQHF	TGCAGCGTTAGGACAGGGGTGGAGCAGCCCCAGCATTTT
-	TRBJ1-1	-	TRBV6-2/TRBV6-3	CASSPDPRRGLNTEAFF	TGTGCCAGCAGCCCTGACCCTCGCAGGGGCCTGAACACTGAAGCTTTCTTT
-	TRBJ1-1	-	TRBV15	CATSRGQDEAFF	TGTGCCACCAGCAGAGGACAGGATGAAGCTTTCTTT
-	TRBJ1-1	-	TRBV5-4	CASSLGHRENEAFF	TGTGCCAGCAGCTTGGGACACAGGGAAAATGAAGCTTTCTTT
-	TRBJ1-2	-	TRBV14	CASSQDRGDGYTF	TGTGCCAGCAGCCAAGACAGGGGTGATGGCTACACCTTC
-	TRBJ1-5	-	TRBV4-2	CASSQRDGWSQGGSNQPQHF	TGTGCCAGCAGCCAAAGGGATGGCTGGTCGCAGGGAGGCAGCAATCAGCCCCAGCATTTT
-	TRBJ2-3	TRBD2	TRBV4-3	CASSQDGGTSVTDTQYF	TGCGCCAGCAGCCAAGATGGGGGGACTAGCGTGACAGATACGCAGTATTTT
-	TRBJ2-5	TRBD2	TRBV2	CASRSSGLVPGETQYF	TGTGCCAGCAGATCCTCAGGACTAGTCCCGGGCGAGACCCAGTACTTC
-	TRBJ1-2	-	TRBV9	CASSVTTVVYGYTF	TGTGCCAGCAGCGTAACAACCGTCGTCTATGGCTACACCTTC
-	TRBJ1-1	TRBD1	TRBV25-1	CASSEAGGAKEGTFF	TGTGCCAGCAGTGAGGCAGGGGGCGCGAAGGAAGGCACTTTCTTT
-	TRBJ1-3	-	TRBV12-3/TRBV12-4	CASSLDGGNTIYF	TGTGCCAGCAGTTTAGACGGGGGAAACACCATATATTTT
-	TRBJ1-2	-	TRBV4-3	CASSQGAGARLHWNGYTF	TGCGCCAGCAGCCAAGGGGCGGGCGCCCGCCTGCATTGGAATGGCTACACCTTC
-	TRBJ1-5	-	TRBV2	CASILQGLSNQPQHF	TGTGCCAGCATTCTACAGGGTCTCAGCAATCAGCCCCAGCATTTT
-	TRBJ2-7	TRBD1	TRBV6-2/TRBV6-3	CASSFPVPGQGTYEQYF	TGTGCCAGCAGTTTTCCAGTACCGGGACAGGGGACCTACGAGCAGTACTTC
-	TRBJ2-3	TRBD2	TRBV5-4	CASRIGGVGDTQYF	TGTGCCAGCAGAATTGGGGGGGTTGGAGATACGCAGTATTTT
-	TRBJ2-1	-	TRBV7-2	CASSQGVWGGRSYNEQFF	TGTGCCAGCAGCCAGGGTGTATGGGGGGGGCGCTCCTACAATGAGCAGTTCTTC
-	TRBJ1-2	TRBD1	TRBV19	CASSRRVHTKTGFGYTF	TGTGCCAGTAGTAGGCGAGTACACACTAAGACAGGGTTCGGCTACACCTTC
-	TRBJ1-5	TRBD1	TRBV23-1	CASSLGQENQPQHF	TGCGCCAGCAGTCTCGGACAGGAGAATCAGCCCCAGCATTTT
-	TRBJ1-1	TRBD1	TRBV7-2	CASSRGTGRTEAFF	TGTGCCAGCAGCCGGGGGACAGGGAGGACTGAAGCTTTCTTT
-	TRBJ2-7	TRBD2	TRBV5-1	CASSIYSGGGSYEQYF	TGCGCCAGCAGCATCTATAGCGGGGGCGGATCCTACGAGCAGTACTTC
once	TRBJ1-1	-	TRBV5-5	CASSPRGTILEAFF	TGTGCCAGCAGCCCCCGGGGTACGATTTTGGAAGCTTTCTTT
-	TRBJ1-1	TRBD1	TRBV9	CASSVNQGAGTEAFF	TGTGCCAGCAGCGTAAACCAGGGGGCAGGCACTGAAGCTTTCTTT
few	TRBJ1-6	-	TRBV30	CAWSDPPGPLHF	TGTGCCTGGAGTGACCCCCCGGGGCCCCTCCACTTT
-	TRBJ2-1	-	TRBV21-1	CASIRLAGGGNEQFF	TGTGCCAGCATTCGGCTAGCGGGGGGCGGCAATGAGCAGTTCTTC
-	TRBJ1-3	-	TRBV4-3	CASSQDPGSGNTIYF	TGCGCCAGCAGCCAAGACCCGGGCTCTGGAAACACCATATATTTT
few	TRBJ2-7	TRBD1	TRBV24-1	CATSPGQPSSYEQYF	TGTGCCACCAGCCCGGGACAGCCGTCCTCCTACGAGCAGTACTTC
-	TRBJ1-1	TRBD1	TRBV7-2	CASSLGGQGAIGVEAFF	TGTGCCAGCAGCTTAGGAGGACAGGGGGCAATTGGGGTTGAAGCTTTCTTT
-	TRBJ1-2	-	TRBV6-5	CASSYSAGTNYGYTF	TGTGCCAGCAGTTACTCGGCAGGGACTAACTATGGCTACACCTTC
-	TRBJ2-5	-	TRBV6-5	CASSYSRGAVQETQYF	TGTGCCAGCAGTTACTCGCGGGGCGCCGTGCAAGAGACCCAGTACTTC
-	TRBJ1-5	-	TRBV6-5	CASSSPSDGNQPQHF	TGTGCCAGCAGTAGCCCCTCCGACGGGAATCAGCCCCAGCATTTT
-	TRBJ1-5	TRBD1	TRBV11-1	CASSLGTGSPQHF	TGTGCCAGCAGCCTCGGGACAGGGTCGCCCCAGCATTTT
-	TRBJ2-7	TRBD1	TRBV5-4	CASSLDRGLVLVNEQYF	TGTGCCAGCAGCTTGGACAGGGGTCTCGTTCTGGTCAACGAGCAGTACTTC
-	TRBJ2-1	-	TRBV6-2/TRBV6-3	CASSLKEGGEQFF	TGTGCCAGCAGCCTCAAAGAGGGCGGTGAGCAGTTCTTC
-	TRBJ2-7	-	TRBV11-2	CASSLVGHEQYF	TGTGCCAGCAGCTTAGTGGGCCACGAGCAGTACTTC
few	TRBJ2-4	TRBD2	TRBV29-1	CSVVAGDSKNIQYF	TGCAGCGTTGTAGCGGGGGACAGCAAAAACATTCAGTACTTC
-	TRBJ2-5	-	TRBV7-2	CASSLGPTDRQETQYF	TGTGCCAGCAGCTTAGGCCCGACAGACCGACAAGAGACCCAGTACTTC
once	TRBJ1-1	-	TRBV7-9	CASSLSHGVYNYTEAFF	TGTGCCAGCAGCTTATCTCACGGGGTCTACAACTACACTGAAGCTTTCTTT
-	TRBJ1-6	-	TRBV18	CASSRVPGWDSPLHF	TGTGCCAGCTCACGGGTTCCAGGGTGGGATTCACCCCTCCACTTT
-	TRBJ2-2	-	TRBV15	CATSRDLGSGSSGELFF	TGTGCCACCAGCAGAGATCTGGGTTCCGGGAGTTCCGGGGAGCTGTTTTTT
-	TRBJ1-2	TRBD1	TRBV30	CAWGQENYGYTF	TGTGCCTGGGGACAGGAAAACTATGGCTACACCTTC
-	TRBJ2-2	TRBD2	TRBV7-9	CASSPSGGTGELFF	TGTGCCAGCAGCCCAAGCGGGGGGACCGGGGAGCTGTTTTTT
-	TRBJ1-4	-	TRBV7-2	CASSLLTGVEKLFF	TGTGCCAGCAGCTTATTAACCGGGGTTGAAAAACTGTTTTTT